This T cell receptor (beta chain) comes out of a study of T cell changes during pregnancy in multiple sclerosis. This CDR3 is 17 amino acids long. V was cut by 0 bases and J by 5 bases, with 19 bases left in between. Per the germline V gene, CDR1 is LGHNT and CDR2 is FRNRAP. Produced via immunoSEQ multiplex PCR; TCRdb's table is partial and in-frame only. The sample records around 88,000 clones, approximately 89% being singletons. The V gene is TRBV12-5, the J gene TRBJ1-1; D remains unclear. Sequences were derived from peripheral blood, sampled in the first trimester of pregnancy. The receptor was derived from a female donor with multiple sclerosis, enrolled in a pregnancy study. CDR3 in amino acids: CASGLVHGDFTGTEAFF. CDR3 nucleotide sequence: TGTGCTAGTGGTTTGGTACATGGAGACTTCACGGGTACTGAAGCTTTCTTT.